The 13 T cell receptor beta chains listed next were all sequenced from one sample in a study of neurological immune-mediated disorders. From the 5' RACE reads, TCRdb called clonotypes with MiXCR, one entry per CDR3 protein. This repertoire shows just under 60,000 distinct CDR3 sequences, about 2.5% found once; its top ten account for around 3%. Sequenced sample: PBMCs. The receptors derive from a man aged 50-59 years with multiple sclerosis.

This clonotype was seen ten or more times. The V call is TRBV12-3 or TRBV12-4, the J call TRBJ2-5, with TRBD1 matching 9 bases. The junction had 14 bases not matched to a gene; V was cut back by 4 bases and J by 5 bases. There are 17 residues in the CDR3. The CDR3 coding sequence is TGTGCCAGCAGTTCCGTGCTCGGGACAGGGCCGGGGGAGACCCAGTACTTC. As protein: CASSSVLGTGPGETQYF.

This clonotype is labeled medium-sized. The chain has TRBV20-1 and TRBJ2-3; TRBD2 matches 15 bases. The CDR3 has 15 amino acids. Looked up from germline, CDR1 is DFQATT and CDR2 is SNEGSKA (reference sequence). After removal of 5 bases from V and 4 bases from J, the junction contained 4 bases not matched to a gene. The CDR3 spells CSAWTSGGAADTQYF. CDR3 nucleotide sequence: TGCAGTGCTTGGACTAGCGGGGGGGCCGCAGATACGCAGTATTTT.

This clonotype is termed medium-sized. The chain carries TRBV5-1 and TRBJ2-4; D unclear. CDR3 length: 16 amino acids. The germline gives CDR1 SGHRS, CDR2 YFSETQ. The V and J ends lost 6 bases and 0 bases respectively, with 16 bases between them. The chain's CDR3 is CASKADARLAKNIQYF. DNA for the CDR3: TGCGCCAGCAAGGCAGATGCCAGACTAGCCAAAAACATTCAGTACTTC. Based on the CDR3 plus reference TRBV5-1 and TRBJ2-4, the full variable domain is KAGVTQTPRYLIKTRGQQVTLSCSPISGHRSVSWYQQTPGQGLQFLFEYFSETQRNKGNFPGRFSGRQFSNSRSEMNVSTLELGDSALYLCASKADARLAKNIQYFGAGTRLSVL.

This clonotype was seen repeatedly, ten times or more. The chain couples TRBV7-9 to TRBJ2-5; 8 bases line up with TRBD2. Germline V gene sequence: CDR1 SEHNR, CDR2 FQNEAQ (reference sequence). V gave up 5 bases and J gave up 4 bases; unmatched junction bases: 6. The length of the CDR3 is 14 residues. CDR3 in DNA: TGTGCCAGCAGCCACCAGCGGGGGCTAGAGACCCAGTACTTC. It codes for CASSHQRGLETQYF.

This clonotype came up many times. V usage is TRBV6-6 and J usage is TRBJ1-5, with a possible D match to TRBD1 (5 bases). Germline loops: CDR1 MNHNY, CDR2 SVGAGI (reference sequence). V lost 5 bases, J lost 0 bases, and 11 bases lay in between. The CDR3 is made up of 15 amino acids. CDR3 nucleotide sequence: TGTGCCAGCAGTGTGACAGTGAATAGCAATCAGCCCCAGCATTTT. Translating it yields CASSVTVNSNQPQHF.

This clonotype came up many times. The rearrangement links TRBV11-2 to TRBJ2-1; D is unclear. From germline, CDR1 is SGHAT and CDR2 FQNNGV. The CDR3 contains 15 residues. Trimming removed 1 base from V and 2 bases from J, with 9 bases in between. The CDR3 bases are TGTGCCAGCAGCTTAGTCCCAACACCCTACAATGAGCAGTTCTTC. Its protein product is CASSLVPTPYNEQFF.

This clonotype occurred many times. The chain employs TRBV6-2 or TRBV6-3 and TRBJ1-4; unclear D gene. CDR1 is MNHEY, CDR2 SVGEGT, per germline. This CDR3 is built from 13 residues. V gave up 5 bases and J gave up 7 bases, with 11 bases separating them. CDR3 in DNA: TGTGCCAGCAGTCAAATCTCGACTGAAAAACTGTTTTTT. This codes for CASSQISTEKLFF.

This clonotype was observed at least ten times. The chain uses TRBV5-1 and TRBJ1-1, with 8 positions matching TRBD1. The V gene's germline CDR1 is SGHRS and CDR2 YFSETQ. The CDR3 runs to 18 residues. With V trimmed by 0 bases and J by 4 bases, 14 bases remained unmatched. The CDR3 region is CASSLASRGRGQSTEAFF. In DNA form, the CDR3 reads TGCGCCAGCAGCTTGGCTTCCCGTGGCAGGGGGCAGTCCACTGAAGCTTTCTTT.

This clonotype was observed many times. The chain has TRBV12-3 or TRBV12-4 and TRBJ2-7; 8 nucleotides align to TRBD1. After removal of 2 bases from V and 2 bases from J, the junction contained 5 bases not matched to a gene. This CDR3 contains 15 residues. CDR3 sequence: CASSLMGDRPYEQYF. As DNA, the CDR3 is TGTGCCAGCAGTTTAATGGGGGACAGGCCCTACGAGCAGTACTTC.

Many counts were recorded for this clonotype. The CDR3 nucleotides read TGCAGTGCTACCGCCGGGACAGGGAACCTCGCCGAGCAGTACTTC. Translation gives CSATAGTGNLAEQYF. The rearrangement uses TRBV20-1 and TRBJ2-7; 9 bases are a match to TRBD1. This CDR3 region has 15 residues. CDR1 is DFQATT, CDR2 SNEGSKA, per germline (reference sequence). J lost 6 bases, V lost 4 bases, and 13 bases had no gene match.

At least ten counts were recorded for this clonotype. This sequence joins TRBV6-2 or TRBV6-3 and TRBJ1-4; no firm D call. The germline CDR1 and CDR2 sequences are MNHEY and SVGEGT. V lost 7 bases and J lost 0, with 12 bases in between. This CDR3 is built from 15 residues. CDR3 residues: CASTDPTATNEKLFF. The CDR3 DNA is TGTGCCAGCACCGACCCGACGGCAACTAATGAAAAACTGTTTTTT.

Ten or more counts support this clonotype. The chain is built from TRBV27 and TRBJ1-4; the D gene is possibly TRBD1 (6 bases). Germline-derived CDR1 and CDR2 are MNHEY and SMNVEV (reference sequence). CDR3 length equals 15 residues. Trimming took off 7 bases at V and 10 bases at J, with 22 bases between the two ends. The DNA of the CDR3 is TGTGCCAGCACCAAAGTGCTGGGGGGGCGCGGAAAACTGTTTTTT. It codes for CASTKVLGGRGKLFF.

The table lists this clonotype with many counts. CDR3 residues: CASRLDLVHEQYF. CDR3 coding DNA: TGTGCCAGCCGACTGGACTTGGTTCACGAGCAGTACTTC. The V call is TRBV6-6, the J call TRBJ2-7; TRBD2 might be the D (5 bases). The V end lost 8 bases, the J end lost 5 bases, and 16 bases lay between the germline ends. The CDR3 spans 13 residues. CDR1 and CDR2 from the germline V gene are MNHNY and SVGAGI (reference sequence).